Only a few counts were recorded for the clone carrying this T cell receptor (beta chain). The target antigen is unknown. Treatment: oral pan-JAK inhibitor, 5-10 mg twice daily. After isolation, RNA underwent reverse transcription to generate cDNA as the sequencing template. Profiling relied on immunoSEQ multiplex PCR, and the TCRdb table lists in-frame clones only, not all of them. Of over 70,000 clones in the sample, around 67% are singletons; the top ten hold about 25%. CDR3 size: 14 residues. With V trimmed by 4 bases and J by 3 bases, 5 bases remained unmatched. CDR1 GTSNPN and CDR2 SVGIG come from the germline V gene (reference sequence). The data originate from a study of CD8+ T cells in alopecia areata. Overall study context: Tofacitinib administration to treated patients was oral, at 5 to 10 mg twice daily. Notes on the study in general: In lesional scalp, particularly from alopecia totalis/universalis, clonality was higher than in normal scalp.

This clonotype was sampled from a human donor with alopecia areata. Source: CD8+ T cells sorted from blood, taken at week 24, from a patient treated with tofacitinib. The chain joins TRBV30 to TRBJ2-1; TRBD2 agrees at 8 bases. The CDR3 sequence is CAWMGTSGYNEQFF. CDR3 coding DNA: TGTGCCTGGATGGGGACTAGTGGCTACAATGAGCAGTTCTTC.